This T cell receptor (beta chain) was sequenced during a study of CXCR3-negative and CXCR3-positive naive CD8 T cells. Findings and limits, study-wide: Similar levels of surface CD5 were seen between naive subsets; TCR strength was inferred from TRB CDR3 properties. CXCR3-positive naive cells had TRB CDR3s that were more hydrophobic than CXCR3-negative naive cells had. Within a donor, both naive subsets shared TRBV-TRBJ usage, unlike memory cells.

Germline assignment: CDR1 LGHNA and CDR2 YSLEER. The CDR3 spans 13 residues. CD45RO-CCR7+CD27+CD95- expression identified naive CD8+ T cells. As for this clonotype: Antigen specificity is unknown.

Preparation of TRB cDNA libraries relied on 5' RACE carrying UMI labels. Reprocessing the 5' RACE reads, TCRdb reports a single entry for every CDR3 protein and omits DNA. Found here are 55,000 to 70,000 distinct CDR3 sequences; the top ten clones hold about 0.49%. The specimen was naive CXCR3+ CD8+ T cells from blood. Specified subset: CD45RO-CCR7+CD27+CD95- naive CD8+ T cells expressing CXCR3 (TNR3+). The chain carries TRBV4-3 and TRBJ1-5. The sequence came from a human donor in good health. Some clones in this sample may be carry-over from other donors' samples. CDR3 region: CASSQDYNQPQHF.